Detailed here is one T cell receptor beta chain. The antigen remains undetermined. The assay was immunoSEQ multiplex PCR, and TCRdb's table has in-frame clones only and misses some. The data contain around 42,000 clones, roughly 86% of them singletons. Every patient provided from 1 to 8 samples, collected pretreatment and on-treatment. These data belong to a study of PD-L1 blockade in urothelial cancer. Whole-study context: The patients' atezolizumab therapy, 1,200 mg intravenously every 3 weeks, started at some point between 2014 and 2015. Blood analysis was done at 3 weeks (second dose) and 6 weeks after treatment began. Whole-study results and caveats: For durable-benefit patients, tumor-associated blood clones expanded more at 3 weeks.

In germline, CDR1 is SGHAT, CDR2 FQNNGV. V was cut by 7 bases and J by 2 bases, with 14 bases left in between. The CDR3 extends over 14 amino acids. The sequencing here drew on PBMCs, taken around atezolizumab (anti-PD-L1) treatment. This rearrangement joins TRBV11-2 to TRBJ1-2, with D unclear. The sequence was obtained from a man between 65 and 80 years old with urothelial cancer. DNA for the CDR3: TGTGCCAGCATCGACGGAGTATCCAACTATGGCTACACCTTC. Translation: CASIDGVSNYGYTF. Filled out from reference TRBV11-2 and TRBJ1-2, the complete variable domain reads EAGVAQSPRYKIIEKRQSVAFWCNPISGHATLYWYQQILGQGPKLLIQFQNNGVVDDSQLPKDRFSAERLKGVDSTLKIQPAKLEDSAVYLCASIDGVSNYGYTFGSGTRLTVV.